This T cell receptor beta chain comes out of a study of blood T cell repertoires in COVID-19. Patients from Seattle were sampled longitudinally, starting during active infection. TCRdb's copy holds only in-frame clones and misses some; the assay was immunoSEQ multiplex PCR. Among about 120,000 clones, about 89% were seen once, and the ten largest hold approximately 10%. Trimming took off 6 bases at V and 5 bases at J, with 14 bases between the two ends. This CDR3 has 15 amino acids. Germline CDR1 is MNHNY and CDR2 is SVGAGI (reference sequence). The V gene is TRBV6-6, the J gene TRBJ1-6; D perhaps matches TRBD1 (5 bases). The sequence came from a woman between 70 and 85 years old with COVID-19, enrolled during active disease. Sequenced: peripheral blood. Here the CDR3 reads CASRPDRLDNSPLHF. The CDR3 bases are TGTGCCAGCAGGCCCGACAGATTGGATAATTCACCCCTCCACTTT.